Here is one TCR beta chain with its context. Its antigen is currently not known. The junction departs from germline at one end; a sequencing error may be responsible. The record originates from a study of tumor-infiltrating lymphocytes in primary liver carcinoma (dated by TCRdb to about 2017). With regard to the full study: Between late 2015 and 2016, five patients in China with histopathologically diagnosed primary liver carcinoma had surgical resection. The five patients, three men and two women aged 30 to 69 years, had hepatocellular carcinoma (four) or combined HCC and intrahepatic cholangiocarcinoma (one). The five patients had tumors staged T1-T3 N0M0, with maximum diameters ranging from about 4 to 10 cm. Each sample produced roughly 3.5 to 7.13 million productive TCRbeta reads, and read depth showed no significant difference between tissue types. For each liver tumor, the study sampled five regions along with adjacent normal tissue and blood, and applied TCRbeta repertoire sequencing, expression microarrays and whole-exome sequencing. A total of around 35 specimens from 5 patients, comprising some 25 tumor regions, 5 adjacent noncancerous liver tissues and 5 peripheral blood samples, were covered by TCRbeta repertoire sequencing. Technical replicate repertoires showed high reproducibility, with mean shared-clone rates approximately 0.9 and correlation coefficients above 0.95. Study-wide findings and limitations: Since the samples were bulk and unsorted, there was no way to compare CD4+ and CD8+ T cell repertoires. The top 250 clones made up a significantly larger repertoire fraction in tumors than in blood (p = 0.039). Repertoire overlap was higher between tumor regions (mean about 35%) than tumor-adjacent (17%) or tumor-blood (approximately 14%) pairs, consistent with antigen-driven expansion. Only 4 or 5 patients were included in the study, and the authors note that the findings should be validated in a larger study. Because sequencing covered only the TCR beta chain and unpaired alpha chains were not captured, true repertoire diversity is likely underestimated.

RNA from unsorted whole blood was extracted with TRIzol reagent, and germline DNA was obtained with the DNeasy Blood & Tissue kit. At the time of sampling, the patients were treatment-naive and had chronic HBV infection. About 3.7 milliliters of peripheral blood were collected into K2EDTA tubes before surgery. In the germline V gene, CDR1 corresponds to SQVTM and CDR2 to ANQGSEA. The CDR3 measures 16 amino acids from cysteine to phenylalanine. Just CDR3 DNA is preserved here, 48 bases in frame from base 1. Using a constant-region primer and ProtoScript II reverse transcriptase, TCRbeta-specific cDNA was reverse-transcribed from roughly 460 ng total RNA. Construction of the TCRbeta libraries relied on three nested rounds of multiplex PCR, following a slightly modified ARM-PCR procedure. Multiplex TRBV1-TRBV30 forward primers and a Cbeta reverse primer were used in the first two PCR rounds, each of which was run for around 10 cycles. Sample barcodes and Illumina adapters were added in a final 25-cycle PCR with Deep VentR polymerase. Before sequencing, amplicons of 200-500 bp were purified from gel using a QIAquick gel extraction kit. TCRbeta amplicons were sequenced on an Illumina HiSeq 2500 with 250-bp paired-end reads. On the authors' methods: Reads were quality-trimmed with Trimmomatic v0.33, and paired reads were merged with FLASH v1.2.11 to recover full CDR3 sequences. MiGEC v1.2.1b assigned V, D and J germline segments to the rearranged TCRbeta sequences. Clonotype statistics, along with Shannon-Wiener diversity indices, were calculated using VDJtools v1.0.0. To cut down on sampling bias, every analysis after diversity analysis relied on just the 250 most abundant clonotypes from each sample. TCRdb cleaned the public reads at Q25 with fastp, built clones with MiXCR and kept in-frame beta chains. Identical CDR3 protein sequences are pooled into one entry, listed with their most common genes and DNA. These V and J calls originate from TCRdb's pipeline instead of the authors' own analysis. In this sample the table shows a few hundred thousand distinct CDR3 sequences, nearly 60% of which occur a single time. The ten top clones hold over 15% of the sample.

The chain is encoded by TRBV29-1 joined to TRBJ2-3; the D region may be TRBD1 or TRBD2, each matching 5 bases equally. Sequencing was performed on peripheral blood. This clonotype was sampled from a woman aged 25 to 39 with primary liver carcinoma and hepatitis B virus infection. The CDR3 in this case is CSAERGTGPDFDTQYF. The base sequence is TGCAGCGCTGAACGGGGCACGGGCCCAGATTTTGATACGCAGTATTTT.